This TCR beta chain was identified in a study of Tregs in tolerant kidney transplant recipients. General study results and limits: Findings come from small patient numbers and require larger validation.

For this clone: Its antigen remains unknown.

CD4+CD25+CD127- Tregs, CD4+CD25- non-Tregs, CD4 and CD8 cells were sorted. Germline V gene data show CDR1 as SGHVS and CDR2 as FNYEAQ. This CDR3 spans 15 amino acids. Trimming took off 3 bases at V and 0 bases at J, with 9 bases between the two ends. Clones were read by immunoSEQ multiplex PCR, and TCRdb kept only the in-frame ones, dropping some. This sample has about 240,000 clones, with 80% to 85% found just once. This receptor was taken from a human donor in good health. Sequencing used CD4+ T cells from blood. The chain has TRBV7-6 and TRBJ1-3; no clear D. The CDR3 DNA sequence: TGTGCCAGCAGCTTCGACCGATCCTCTGGAAACACCATATATTTT. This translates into CASSFDRSSGNTIYF.